This TCR beta chain was observed in a study of shared clonotypes between healthy human individuals. Notes on the study in general: Non-shared clonotypes showed lower generation probabilities than clonotypes common to all four donors.

Data came from immunoSEQ multiplex PCR; TCRdb stores just in-frame clones and leaves some out. Of about 2.3 million clones listed, more than 80% are singletons. V was cut by 2 bases and J by 3 bases, with 4 bases left in between. The CDR3 is 12 amino acids. Germline V gene sequence: CDR1 MNHNY, CDR2 SVGAGI (reference sequence). Regarding this clone: Its specificity is unknown.

The J gene is TRBJ1-2, the V gene TRBV6-6, with no clear D. This sequence was found in a young man in good health. Some clones in this sample may be carry-over from other donors' samples. The sample was naive CD4+ T cells from PBMCs. The subset here: CD45RA+ positively selected. In DNA, the CDR3 is TGTGCCAGCAGTTACGGTGACTATGGCTACACCTTC. Translation gives CASSYGDYGYTF.